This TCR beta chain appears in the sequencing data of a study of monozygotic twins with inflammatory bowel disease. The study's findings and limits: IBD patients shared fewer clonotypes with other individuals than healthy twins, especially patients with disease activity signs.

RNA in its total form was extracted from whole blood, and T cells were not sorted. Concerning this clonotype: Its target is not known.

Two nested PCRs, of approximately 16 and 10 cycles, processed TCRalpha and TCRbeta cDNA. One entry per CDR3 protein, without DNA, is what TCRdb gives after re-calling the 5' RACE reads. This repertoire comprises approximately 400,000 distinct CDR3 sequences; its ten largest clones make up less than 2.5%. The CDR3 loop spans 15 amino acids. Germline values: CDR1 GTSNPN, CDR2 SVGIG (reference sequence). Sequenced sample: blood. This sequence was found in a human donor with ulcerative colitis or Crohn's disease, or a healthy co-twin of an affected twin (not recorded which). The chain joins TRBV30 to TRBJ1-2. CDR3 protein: CAWSVWQRANYGYTF.